This TCR beta chain was captured in a study of Ad26.COV2.S vaccination and SARS-CoV-2 variants. Across the study: Ad26.COV2.S was injected intramuscularly once or twice, 56 days apart.

The CDR3 extends over 15 amino acids. The germline gives CDR1 SGDLS, CDR2 YYNGEE. V shed 3 bases and J 7 bases; nucleotides not matched to a gene: 8. The assay was immunoSEQ multiplex PCR, and TCRdb's table has in-frame clones only and misses some. Of around 450,000 clones listed, roughly nine tenths are singletons. Regarding treatment: roughly 19 received Ad26.COV2.S at low or high dose, single or two shots; several received placebo; per-sample allocation not given. Day 63 after the first injection of vaccine or placebo was the sampling time. An 18-55-year-old adult in Boston served as donor. The source of this sequence is a person aged 18-65 years who received the Ad26.COV2.S COVID-19 vaccine or a placebo. Sequencing was performed on peripheral blood, taken in a trial of Ad26.COV2.S vaccine versus placebo. The chain uses TRBV9 and TRBJ2-3; TRBD2 matches at 10 bases. The chain's CDR3 is CASSAAGGEAYTQYF. The DNA for the CDR3 is TGTGCCAGCAGCGCAGCGGGGGGGGAGGCGTATACGCAGTATTTT.